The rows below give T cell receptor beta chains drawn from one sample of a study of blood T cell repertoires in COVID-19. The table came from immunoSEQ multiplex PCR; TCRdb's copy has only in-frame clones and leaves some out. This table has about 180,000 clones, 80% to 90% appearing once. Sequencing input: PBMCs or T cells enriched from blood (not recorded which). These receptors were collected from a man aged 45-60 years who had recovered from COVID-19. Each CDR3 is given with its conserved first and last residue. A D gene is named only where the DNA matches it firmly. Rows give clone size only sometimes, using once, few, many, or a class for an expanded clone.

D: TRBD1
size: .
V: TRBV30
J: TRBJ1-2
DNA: TGTGCCTGGAGATTGGCAGGGGGTGGCTACACCTTC
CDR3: CAWRLAGGGYTF

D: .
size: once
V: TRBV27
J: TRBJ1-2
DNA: TGTGCCAGCAGTTTGACAGCGGGCTACACCTTC
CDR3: CASSLTAGYTF

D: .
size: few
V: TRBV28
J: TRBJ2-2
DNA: TGTGCCAGCAGTATGGGACTCCCGTCCGGGGAGCTGTTTTTT
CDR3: CASSMGLPSGELFF

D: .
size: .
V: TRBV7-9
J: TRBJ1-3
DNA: TGTGCCAGCAGCGCATCCGGGATGGGAGGAAACACCATATATTTT
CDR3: CASSASGMGGNTIYF

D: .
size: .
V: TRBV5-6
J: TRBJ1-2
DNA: TGTGCCAGCAGCGTTGGATCCGGAGGCGGCTACACCTTC
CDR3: CASSVGSGGGYTF

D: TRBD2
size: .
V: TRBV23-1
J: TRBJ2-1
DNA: TGCGCCAGCAGAGATAGCGGGGGGCTTCCCTACAATGAGCAGTTCTTC
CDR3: CASRDSGGLPYNEQFF

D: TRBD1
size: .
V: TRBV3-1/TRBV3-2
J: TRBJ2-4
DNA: TGTGCCAGCAGCCCGACAGGGATGGCCAAAAACATTCAGTACTTC
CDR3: CASSPTGMAKNIQYF

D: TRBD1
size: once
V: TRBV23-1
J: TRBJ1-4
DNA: TGCGCCAGCAGTCATGATGGGACAGGGTTTCAAAAACTGTTTTTT
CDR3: CASSHDGTGFQKLFF

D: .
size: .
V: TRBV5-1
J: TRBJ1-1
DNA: TGCGCCAGTGCACAGGGTACGGCGAGCACTGAAGCTTTCTTT
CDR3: CASAQGTASTEAFF

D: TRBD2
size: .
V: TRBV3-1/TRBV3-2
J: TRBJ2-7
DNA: TGTGCCAGCAGCCAAGATGCGGGAGGGGGTATCTACGAGCAGTACTTC
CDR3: CASSQDAGGGIYEQYF

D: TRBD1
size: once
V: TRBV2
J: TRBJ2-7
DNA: TGTGCCAGCAGCGCAACAGGGGCCGAGCAGTACTTC
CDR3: CASSATGAEQYF

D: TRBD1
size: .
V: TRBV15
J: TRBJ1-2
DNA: TGTGCCACCAGGCCGGGACAGGGCACCCTCTATGGCTACACCTTC
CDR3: CATRPGQGTLYGYTF

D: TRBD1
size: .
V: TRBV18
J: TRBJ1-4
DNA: TGTGCCAGCTCACGATCAGGACAGGGAAATGAAAAACTGTTTTTT
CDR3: CASSRSGQGNEKLFF

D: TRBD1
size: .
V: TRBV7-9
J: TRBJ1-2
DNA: TGTGCCAGCAGCGTGGGACAGGGGGCGCTTGGCTACACCTTC
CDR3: CASSVGQGALGYTF

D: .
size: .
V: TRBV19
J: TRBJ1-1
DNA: TGTGCCAGTAGTCCCAACGGGAACACTGAAGCTTTCTTT
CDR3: CASSPNGNTEAFF

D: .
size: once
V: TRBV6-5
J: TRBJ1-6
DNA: TGTGCCAGCAGGCAGTTGAATTCACCCCTCCACTTT
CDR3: CASRQLNSPLHF

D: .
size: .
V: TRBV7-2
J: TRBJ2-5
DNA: TGTGCCAGCAGCCCGGGGTACAGTCCGGAGACCCAGTACTTC
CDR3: CASSPGYSPETQYF

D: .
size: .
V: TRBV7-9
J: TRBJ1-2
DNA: TGTGCCAGCAGCCTCGAAGGACAGCCAAACTATGGCTACACCTTC
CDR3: CASSLEGQPNYGYTF

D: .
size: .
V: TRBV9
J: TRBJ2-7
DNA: TGTGCCAGCAGCACTGGAGACGGCTACGAGCAGTACTTC
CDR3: CASSTGDGYEQYF

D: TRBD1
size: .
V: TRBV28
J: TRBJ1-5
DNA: TGTGCCAGCAGTATGGCAGGGGGAACTAATCAGCCCCAGCATTTT
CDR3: CASSMAGGTNQPQHF

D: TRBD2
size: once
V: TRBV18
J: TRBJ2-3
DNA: TGTGCCAGCTCACCAATTCTTGTGGCTAGCGGGGGGACCACAGATACGCAGTATTTT
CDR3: CASSPILVASGGTTDTQYF

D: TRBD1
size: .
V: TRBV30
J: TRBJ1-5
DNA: TGTGCCTGGACCGATACAGGGGGGAGCAATCAGCCCCAGCATTTT
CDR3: CAWTDTGGSNQPQHF

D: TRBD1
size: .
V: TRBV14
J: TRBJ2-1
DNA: TGTGCCAGCAGCCGACAGGGGGCCACCTACAATGAGCAGTTCTTC
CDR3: CASSRQGATYNEQFF

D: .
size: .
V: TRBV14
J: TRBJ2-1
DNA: TGTGCCAGCAGCCAAGTCGCGGGGATCAATGAGCAGTTCTTC
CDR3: CASSQVAGINEQFF

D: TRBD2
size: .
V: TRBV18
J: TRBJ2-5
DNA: TGTGCCAGCTCACCATGGACTAGCGGGGGGGCAGAGACCCAGTACTTC
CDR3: CASSPWTSGGAETQYF

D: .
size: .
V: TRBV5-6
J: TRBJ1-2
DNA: TGTGCCAGCAGCTTGGAAACAGATCTATGGGGCTACACCTTC
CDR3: CASSLETDLWGYTF

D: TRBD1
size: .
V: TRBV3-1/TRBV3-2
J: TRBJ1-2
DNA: TGTGCCAGCAGCCAGCAGGGGGTTGGCTATGGCTACACCTTC
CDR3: CASSQQGVGYGYTF

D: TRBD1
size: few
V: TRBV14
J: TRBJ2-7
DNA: TGTGCCAGCAGCCATAGGACAGGGTACGAGCAGTACTTC
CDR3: CASSHRTGYEQYF

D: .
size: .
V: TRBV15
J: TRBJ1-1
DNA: TGTGCCACCAGCAGAGATCGTCACAGTCTGATGAACACTGAAGCTTTCTTT
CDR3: CATSRDRHSLMNTEAFF

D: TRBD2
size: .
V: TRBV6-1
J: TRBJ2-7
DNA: TGTGCCAGCAGTGACACTAGCGACGAGCAGTACTTC
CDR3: CASSDTSDEQYF

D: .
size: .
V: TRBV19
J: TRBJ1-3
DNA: TGTGCCAGTAGTGGAATACAGGGCCCCGGAAACACCATATATTTT
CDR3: CASSGIQGPGNTIYF